This paragraph covers one T cell receptor (beta chain) sequence. The antigen remains unidentified. Using RNA transcripts as the source, TCR beta CDR3 regions were amplified. A set of HTBI primers served as the primers for a first-round RT-PCR of the TCR CDR3. TCRdb redid the calling of the multiplex PCR reads with MiXCR, one entry per CDR3 protein. The sample holds fewer than 750,000 distinct CDR3 sequences; approximately 14% are singletons and the top ten take around 13%. Between the trimmed V and J ends, which lost 7 bases and 0 bases, there was a span of 12 bases. The CDR3 consists of 14 residues. Germline V CDR1 and CDR2: LNHDA, SQIVND (reference sequence). The data were obtained in a study of T cells in Graves' hyperthyroidism and ophthalmopathy. Study findings and constraints: The model predicted ophthalmopathy a median around seven months before onset. Most clonotypes expanded in thyroid above 0.001 were likewise present in blood.

The specimen sequenced was blood. The V call is TRBV19, the J call TRBJ1-1; possible D gene TRBD1, 6 bases. The receptor was derived from a woman aged 50 to 60 with Graves' ophthalmopathy. CDR3 in amino acids: CASIPTGMNTEAFF. DNA of the CDR3: TGTGCCAGTATTCCGACAGGTATGAACACTGAAGCTTTCTTT.